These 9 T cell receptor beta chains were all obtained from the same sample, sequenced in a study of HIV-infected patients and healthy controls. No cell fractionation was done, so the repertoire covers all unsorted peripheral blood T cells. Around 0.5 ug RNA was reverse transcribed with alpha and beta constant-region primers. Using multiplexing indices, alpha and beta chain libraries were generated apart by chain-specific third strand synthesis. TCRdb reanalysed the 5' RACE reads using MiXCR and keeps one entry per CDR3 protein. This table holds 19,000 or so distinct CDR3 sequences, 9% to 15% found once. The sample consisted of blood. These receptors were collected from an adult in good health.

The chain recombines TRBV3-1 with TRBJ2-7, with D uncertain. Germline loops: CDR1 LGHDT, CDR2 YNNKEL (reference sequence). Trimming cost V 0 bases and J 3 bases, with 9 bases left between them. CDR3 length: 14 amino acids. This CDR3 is CASSQETRSYEQYF. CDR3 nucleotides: TGTGCCAGCAGCCAAGAGACGCGCAGCTACGAGCAGTACTTC.

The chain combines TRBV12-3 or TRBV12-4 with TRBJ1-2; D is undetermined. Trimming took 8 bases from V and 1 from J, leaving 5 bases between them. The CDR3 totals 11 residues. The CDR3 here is CASGRNYGYTF. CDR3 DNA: TGTGCCAGCGGGCGTAACTATGGCTACACCTTC.

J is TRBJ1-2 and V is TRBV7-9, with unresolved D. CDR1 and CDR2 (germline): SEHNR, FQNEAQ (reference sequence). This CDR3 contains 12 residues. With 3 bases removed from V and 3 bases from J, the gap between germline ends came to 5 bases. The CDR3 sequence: CASSFGDYGYTF. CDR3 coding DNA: TGTGCCAGCAGCTTTGGCGACTATGGCTACACCTTC.

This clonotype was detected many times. The CDR3 loop is CSSGRSYNEQFF. The DNA of the CDR3 is TGCAGTAGCGGGCGCTCCTACAATGAGCAGTTCTTC. The genes are TRBV20-1 and TRBJ2-1; D perhaps matches TRBD2 (6 bases). V lost 8 bases and J 0 bases, leaving 8 bases between the germline ends. This CDR3 region has 12 residues. Germline V gives CDR1 DFQATT, CDR2 SNEGSKA (reference sequence).

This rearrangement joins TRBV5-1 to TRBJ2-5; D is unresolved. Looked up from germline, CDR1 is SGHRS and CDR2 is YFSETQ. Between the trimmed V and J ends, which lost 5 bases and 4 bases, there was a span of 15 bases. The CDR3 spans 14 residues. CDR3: CASSSEATPETQYF. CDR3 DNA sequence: TGCGCCAGCAGTTCGGAAGCTACCCCAGAGACCCAGTACTTC.

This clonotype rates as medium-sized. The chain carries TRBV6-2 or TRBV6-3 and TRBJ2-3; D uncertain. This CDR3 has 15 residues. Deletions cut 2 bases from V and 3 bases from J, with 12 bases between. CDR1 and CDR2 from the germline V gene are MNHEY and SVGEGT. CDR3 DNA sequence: TGTGCCAGCAGTTACGATAGCAGAAATACAGATACGCAGTATTTT. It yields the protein CASSYDSRNTDTQYF.

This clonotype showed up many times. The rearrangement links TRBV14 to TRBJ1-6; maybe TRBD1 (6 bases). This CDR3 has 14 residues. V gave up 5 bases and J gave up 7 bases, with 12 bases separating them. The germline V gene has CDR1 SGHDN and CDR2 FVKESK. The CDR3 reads CASSYRVWNSPLHF. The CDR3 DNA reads TGTGCCAGCAGCTACAGGGTTTGGAATTCACCCCTCCACTTT.

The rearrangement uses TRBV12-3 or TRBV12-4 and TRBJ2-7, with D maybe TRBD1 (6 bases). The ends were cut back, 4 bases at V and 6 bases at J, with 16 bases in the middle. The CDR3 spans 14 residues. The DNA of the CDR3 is TGTGCCAGCAGTTACACAGGGATCTTATCCGAGCAGTACTTC. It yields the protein CASSYTGILSEQYF.

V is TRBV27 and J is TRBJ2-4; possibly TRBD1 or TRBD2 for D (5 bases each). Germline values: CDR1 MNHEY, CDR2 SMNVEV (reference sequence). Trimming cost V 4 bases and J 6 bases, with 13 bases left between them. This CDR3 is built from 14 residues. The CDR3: CASSSTSGTNIQYF. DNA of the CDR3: TGTGCCAGCAGTTCCACTTCCGGGACAAACATTCAGTACTTC.